This is a list of T cell receptor beta chains from one sample in a study of T cells of healthy individuals. In TCRdb, the 5' RACE reads were re-called with MiXCR into one record per CDR3 protein. The repertoire holds about 60,000 distinct CDR3 sequences, about 16% seen once, with about 4.7% in the top ten. These receptors were obtained from a human donor in good health. Each CDR3 is given with its conserved first and last residue. Fields, in order: V gene, clone size, J gene, D gene, CDR3 protein, CDR3 DNA. The D gene is left open where the match is weak. Clone size is given for some rows only: seen once, a few or many times, or a class if the clone is expanded.

v_gene: TRBV20-1; abundance: many; j_gene: TRBJ1-2; d_gene: NA; CDR3aa: CSALRDGIRNYGYTF; CDR3nt: TGCAGTGCCCTAAGGGATGGAATCCGAAACTATGGCTACACCTTC
v_gene: TRBV7-9; abundance: many; j_gene: TRBJ1-6; d_gene: NA; CDR3aa: CASSLHGGTNSPLHF; CDR3nt: TGTGCCAGCAGCTTACACGGCGGAACAAATTCACCCCTCCACTTT
v_gene: TRBV20-1; abundance: few; j_gene: TRBJ1-5; d_gene: NA; CDR3aa: CSARSATSNQPQHF; CDR3nt: TGCAGTGCTAGGTCGGCGACTAGCAATCAGCCCCAGCATTTT
v_gene: TRBV2; abundance: many; j_gene: TRBJ2-7; d_gene: NA; CDR3aa: CASSEALSRYEQYF; CDR3nt: TGTGCCAGCAGTGAAGCGCTTTCCCGCTACGAGCAGTACTTC
v_gene: TRBV20-1; abundance: many; j_gene: TRBJ2-1; d_gene: TRBD2; CDR3aa: CSARDREGNEQFF; CDR3nt: TGCAGTGCTAGAGATCGGGAGGGGAATGAGCAGTTCTTC
v_gene: TRBV20-1; abundance: many; j_gene: TRBJ2-3; d_gene: TRBD2; CDR3aa: CSAISLKGGRGVTDTQYF; CDR3nt: TGCAGTGCCATCTCGCTCAAGGGCGGGCGGGGGGTCACAGATACGCAGTATTTT
v_gene: TRBV2; abundance: few; j_gene: TRBJ1-1; d_gene: NA; CDR3aa: CASSLRVGPEAFF; CDR3nt: TGTGCCAGCTCCCTCAGAGTGGGCCCTGAAGCTTTCTTT
v_gene: TRBV15; abundance: NA; j_gene: TRBJ2-7; d_gene: NA; CDR3aa: CATSRDLEGYEQYF; CDR3nt: TGTGCCACCAGCAGAGATTTAGAGGGTTACGAGCAGTACTTC
v_gene: TRBV12-3/TRBV12-4; abundance: few; j_gene: TRBJ2-2; d_gene: TRBD2; CDR3aa: CASSGLVAGNTGELFF; CDR3nt: TGTGCCAGCAGTGGGTTGGTAGCGGGGAACACCGGGGAGCTGTTTTTT
v_gene: TRBV12-3/TRBV12-4; abundance: NA; j_gene: TRBJ2-5; d_gene: NA; CDR3aa: CASSPRTEERETQYF; CDR3nt: TGTGCCAGCAGCCCGCGGACAGAAGAAAGAGAGACCCAGTACTTC
v_gene: TRBV5-6; abundance: many; j_gene: TRBJ1-5; d_gene: TRBD1; CDR3aa: CASSWGQGEVQPQHF; CDR3nt: TGTGCCAGCAGTTGGGGACAGGGGGAGGTCCAGCCCCAGCATTTT
v_gene: TRBV28; abundance: many; j_gene: TRBJ2-2; d_gene: TRBD1; CDR3aa: CASSLDRAGTGELFF; CDR3nt: TGTGCCAGCAGTTTAGACAGGGCTGGCACCGGGGAGCTGTTTTTT
v_gene: TRBV2; abundance: NA; j_gene: TRBJ1-1; d_gene: TRBD1; CDR3aa: CASSGQGGHTEAFF; CDR3nt: TGTGCCAGCAGTGGACAGGGAGGTCACACTGAAGCTTTCTTT
v_gene: TRBV24-1; abundance: many; j_gene: TRBJ2-7; d_gene: NA; CDR3aa: CATSDFWNYEQYF; CDR3nt: TGTGCCACCAGTGATTTTTGGAACTACGAGCAGTACTTC
v_gene: TRBV29-1; abundance: NA; j_gene: TRBJ2-1; d_gene: NA; CDR3aa: CSVEDEINEQFF; CDR3nt: TGCAGCGTTGAAGATGAGATCAATGAGCAGTTCTTC
v_gene: TRBV6-1; abundance: many; j_gene: TRBJ2-7; d_gene: NA; CDR3aa: CASSVDGAYEQYF; CDR3nt: TGTGCCAGCAGTGTCGACGGAGCCTACGAGCAGTACTTC
v_gene: TRBV4-2; abundance: few; j_gene: TRBJ2-3; d_gene: TRBD2; CDR3aa: CASSHREGADTQYF; CDR3nt: TGTGCCAGCAGCCACCGGGAGGGGGCAGATACGCAGTATTTT
v_gene: TRBV4-2; abundance: NA; j_gene: TRBJ2-7; d_gene: NA; CDR3aa: CASSHPEETASYEQYF; CDR3nt: TGTGCCAGCAGCCATCCGGAGGAAACAGCCTCCTACGAGCAGTACTTC
v_gene: TRBV10-3; abundance: many; j_gene: TRBJ2-7; d_gene: NA; CDR3aa: CAIREASYEQYF; CDR3nt: TGTGCCATCAGGGAAGCTTCCTACGAGCAGTACTTC
v_gene: TRBV10-3; abundance: many; j_gene: TRBJ2-3; d_gene: NA; CDR3aa: CASAGPQADTQYF; CDR3nt: TGTGCCTCTGCGGGCCCCCAGGCGGATACGCAGTATTTT
v_gene: TRBV3-1; abundance: many; j_gene: TRBJ1-2; d_gene: NA; CDR3aa: CASMGRNLYGYTF; CDR3nt: TGTGCCAGCATGGGGAGAAATCTTTATGGCTACACCTTC
v_gene: TRBV5-5; abundance: NA; j_gene: TRBJ1-5; d_gene: TRBD1; CDR3aa: CASSLVGQISNQPQHF; CDR3nt: TGTGCCAGCAGCTTGGTGGGACAGATTAGCAATCAGCCCCAGCATTTT
v_gene: TRBV4-1; abundance: few; j_gene: TRBJ2-7; d_gene: TRBD2; CDR3aa: CASSQVTGTRGYEQYF; CDR3nt: TGCGCCAGCAGCCAAGTCACCGGGACTAGAGGGTACGAGCAGTACTTC
v_gene: TRBV6-4; abundance: NA; j_gene: TRBJ2-3; d_gene: TRBD2; CDR3aa: CASRGLRTDTQYF; CDR3nt: TGTGCCAGCAGGGGACTACGCACAGATACGCAGTATTTT
v_gene: TRBV4-3; abundance: NA; j_gene: TRBJ2-7; d_gene: TRBD1; CDR3aa: CASSQGRLGGVEQYF; CDR3nt: TGCGCCAGCAGCCAAGGACGATTAGGGGGCGTCGAGCAGTACTTC
v_gene: TRBV20-1; abundance: NA; j_gene: TRBJ2-1; d_gene: TRBD2; CDR3aa: CSAQLAGGYGYNEQFF; CDR3nt: TGCAGTGCTCAACTAGCGGGAGGGTACGGGTACAATGAGCAGTTCTTC
v_gene: TRBV25-1; abundance: NA; j_gene: TRBJ2-3; d_gene: TRBD2; CDR3aa: CASSSGRQTDTQYF; CDR3nt: TGTGCCAGCAGCAGCGGGAGGCAAACAGATACGCAGTATTTT
v_gene: TRBV20-1; abundance: many; j_gene: TRBJ2-7; d_gene: TRBD2; CDR3aa: CSAPRTSGNYEQYF; CDR3nt: TGCAGTGCTCCCCGGACTAGCGGGAACTACGAGCAGTACTTC